The 19 T cell receptor beta chains below come from one sample, sequenced in a study of blood T cell repertoires in COVID-19. TCRdb keeps only in-frame clones here, not all; method: immunoSEQ multiplex PCR. The data contain over 150,000 clones, approximately 87% of them seen just once; the ten biggest clones take up about 1%. Sequencing was performed on peripheral blood. These receptor sequences come from a woman aged 18-29 years who had recovered from COVID-19.

The chain links TRBV5-5 to TRBJ1-2; 7 positions agree with TRBD1. The V segment lost 4 bases and the J segment 4 bases; nucleotides outside the gene matches: 10. The CDR3 has 15 amino acids. Germline V gene sequence: CDR1 SGHKS, CDR2 YYEKEE (reference sequence). The chain's CDR3 is CASSTQTGTVYGYTF. CDR3 coding DNA: TGTGCCAGCAGCACTCAAACCGGGACAGTCTATGGCTACACCTTC.

CDR3 region: CASSTYYNEQFF. In nucleotides, the CDR3 is TGTGCCAGCAGTACCTACTACAATGAGCAGTTCTTC. J is TRBJ2-1 and V is TRBV27, with unresolved D. The V end was cut by 5 bases, the J end by 3 bases, with 5 bases between. CDR3 length equals 12 residues. CDR1 and CDR2 (germline): MNHEY, SMNVEV (reference sequence).

This CDR3 reads CASSLDRHEQFF. The CDR3 DNA follows: TGTGCCAGCAGCTTGGATAGACACGAGCAGTTCTTC. V and J are TRBV5-5 and TRBJ2-1, with D unclear. CDR1 and CDR2 (germline): SGHKS, YYEKEE (reference sequence). Between the trimmed V and J ends, which lost 0 bases and 10 bases, there was a span of 8 bases. The CDR3 extends over 12 amino acids.

This clone was seen a handful of times. J is TRBJ2-3 and V is TRBV13, with D tentatively TRBD1 (6 bases). Germline V gives CDR1 PRHDT, CDR2 FYEKMQ (reference sequence). The V gene lost 7 bases and the J gene lost 0 bases, with 8 bases spanning the gap. This CDR3 is 13 amino acids long. CDR3 residues: CASTDSSTDTQYF. The CDR3 DNA reads TGTGCCAGCACGGACAGCAGCACAGATACGCAGTATTTT.

A single count supports this clone. The chain uses TRBV2 and TRBJ1-1, with 8 bases lining up with TRBD1. The length of the CDR3 is 14 residues. The J segment lost 7 bases and the V segment lost 2 bases, leaving 6 bases of the junction unmatched. Germline V gene sequence: CDR1 SNHLY, CDR2 FYNNEI. The CDR3 sequence is CASSEWQGAREAFF. As DNA, the CDR3 is TGTGCCAGCAGTGAATGGCAGGGGGCTCGTGAAGCTTTCTTT.

The chain combines TRBV29-1 with TRBJ1-2, with TRBD1 as a possible D gene (5 bases). Germline V lookup: CDR1 SQVTM, CDR2 ANQGSEA. CDR3 length: 13 amino acids. V was trimmed by 4 bases and J by 6 bases, leaving 15 bases between them. The CDR3 sequence: CSVGAREGHGYTF. The DNA for the CDR3 is TGCAGCGTTGGAGCCAGGGAGGGTCATGGCTACACCTTC.

This clone was picked up one time. The chain employs TRBV7-9 and TRBJ2-7; D unresolved. This CDR3 comprises 11 residues. V was shortened by 8 bases and J by 2 bases, with 7 bases between the two germline ends. Per germline, CDR1 SEHNR and CDR2 FQNEAQ (reference sequence). CDR3 in DNA: TGTGCCAGCGCGAGAACCTACGAGCAGTACGTC. Protein: CASARTYEQYV.

The CDR3: CASSPRVWTSTDTQYF. CDR3 bases: TGTGCCAGTAGTCCACGCGTCTGGACAAGCACAGATACGCAGTATTTT. The chain carries TRBV19 and TRBJ2-3; D might be TRBD1 (5 bases). The V end was cut by 5 bases, the J end by 0 bases, with 15 bases between. Germline CDR1 reads LNHDA; CDR2 reads SQIVND (reference sequence). This CDR3 is 16 amino acids long.

The chain links TRBV11-2 to TRBJ2-3, with TRBD2 as a possible D gene (6 bases). V was pared by 5 bases and J by 4 bases, with 7 bases between. CDR3 size: 12 residues. The germline V gene has CDR1 SGHAT and CDR2 FQNNGV. In nucleotides, the CDR3 is TGTGCCAGCAGCCCTAGCGCAGATACGCAGTATTTT. Its translation: CASSPSADTQYF.

Here the CDR3 DNA reads TGTGCCAGCAGTCCACTAGGCCCATCGGTCGCAGATACGCAGTATTTT. This translates into CASSPLGPSVADTQYF. This chain uses TRBV27 with TRBJ2-3; weak D call: TRBD2 (5 bases). CDR3 length equals 16 residues. Trimming stripped 5 bases from V and 4 bases from J, with 19 bases between. Per germline, CDR1 MNHEY and CDR2 SMNVEV (reference sequence).

The chain recombines TRBV27 with TRBJ2-7; 9 nucleotides agree with TRBD2. The J segment lost 4 bases and the V segment lost 5 bases, leaving 9 bases of the junction unmatched. Germline CDR1 MNHEY, CDR2 SMNVEV (reference sequence). The length of the CDR3 is 15 residues. CDR3 sequence (DNA): TGTGCCAGCAGTGCCACGGGACTAGCCTCTTACGAGCAGTACTTC. Translation gives CASSATGLASYEQYF.

The genes are TRBV6-5 and TRBJ2-1; D gene unclear. V was cut by 0 bases and J by 8 bases, with 14 bases left in between. The CDR3 totals 15 residues. Germline lookup yields CDR1 MNHEY and CDR2 SVGAGI. For the CDR3, the DNA is TGTGCCAGCAGTTACTCGAGTCCTAGAGTGGATGAGCAGTTCTTC. Its translation is CASSYSSPRVDEQFF.

The chain has TRBV7-9 and TRBJ1-1; D remains ambiguous. Trimming left V 0 bases short and J 5 bases short, with 7 bases between. Germline V lookup: CDR1 SEHNR, CDR2 FQNEAQ (reference sequence). The CDR3 is made up of 13 amino acids. The CDR3 reads CASSLAQWTEAFF. The CDR3 coding sequence is TGTGCCAGCAGCTTAGCGCAGTGGACTGAAGCTTTCTTT.

The chain combines TRBV10-3 with TRBJ2-1, with D perhaps matching TRBD2 (6 bases). With 3 bases removed from V and 0 bases from J, the gap between germline ends came to 21 bases. This CDR3 comprises 19 residues. Germline V gives CDR1 ENHRY, CDR2 SYGVKD. CDR3: CAISEPDGASASSYNEQFF. The CDR3 region has the DNA TGTGCCATCAGTGAACCCGACGGAGCTAGCGCGAGCTCCTACAATGAGCAGTTCTTC.

The chain combines TRBV9 with TRBJ2-1, with TRBD2 matching over 9 bases. The V gene end was trimmed by 3 bases and the J gene end by 4 bases; junction bases not matched to a gene: 2. Per the germline V gene, CDR1 is SGDLS and CDR2 is YYNGEE. This CDR3 is built from 14 residues. The CDR3 DNA reads TGTGCCAGCAGCGGGACTAGCGCTTACAATGAGCAGTTCTTC. Protein: CASSGTSAYNEQFF.

The chain combines TRBV5-4 with TRBJ2-1, with D perhaps TRBD2 (6 bases). The CDR3 runs 17 residues. The germline V gene has CDR1 SGHNT and CDR2 YYREEE (reference sequence). V dropped 0 bases and J dropped 0 bases, with 13 bases sitting between them. DNA of the CDR3: TGTGCCAGCAGCTTGGGCGGGGCGTCGCGCTCCTACAATGAGCAGTTCTTC. It specifies CASSLGGASRSYNEQFF.

The genes are TRBV7-3 and TRBJ2-1; 7 bases agree with TRBD2. Germline assignment: CDR1 SGHTA and CDR2 FQGTGA. The CDR3 runs 16 residues. Germline trimming cut 2 bases from V and 5 bases from J; bases unmatched to any gene: 9. CDR3 sequence: CASSLVGGGTHNEQFF. CDR3 sequence (DNA): TGTGCCAGCAGCTTAGTCGGGGGAGGGACTCACAATGAGCAGTTCTTC.

The rearrangement uses TRBV24-1 and TRBJ1-2; 10 bases map to TRBD1. The CDR3 spans 16 residues. Unmatched junction bases numbered 10, after V lost 4 bases and J lost 6 bases. The V gene's germline CDR1 is KGHDR and CDR2 SFDVKD. The chain's CDR3 is CATSDPAGTGVDGYTF. The CDR3 DNA reads as TGTGCCACCAGTGACCCCGCCGGGACAGGGGTTGATGGCTACACCTTC.

The chain uses TRBV5-1 and TRBJ2-7, with D perhaps matching TRBD2 (6 bases). CDR1 is SGHRS, CDR2 YFSETQ, per germline. Trimming took 0 bases from V and 7 from J, leaving 11 bases between them. The CDR3 totals 13 residues. For the CDR3, the DNA is TGCGCCAGCAGCTTGGGGGGACTCCTGGAGCAGTACTTC. Its protein is CASSLGGLLEQYF.